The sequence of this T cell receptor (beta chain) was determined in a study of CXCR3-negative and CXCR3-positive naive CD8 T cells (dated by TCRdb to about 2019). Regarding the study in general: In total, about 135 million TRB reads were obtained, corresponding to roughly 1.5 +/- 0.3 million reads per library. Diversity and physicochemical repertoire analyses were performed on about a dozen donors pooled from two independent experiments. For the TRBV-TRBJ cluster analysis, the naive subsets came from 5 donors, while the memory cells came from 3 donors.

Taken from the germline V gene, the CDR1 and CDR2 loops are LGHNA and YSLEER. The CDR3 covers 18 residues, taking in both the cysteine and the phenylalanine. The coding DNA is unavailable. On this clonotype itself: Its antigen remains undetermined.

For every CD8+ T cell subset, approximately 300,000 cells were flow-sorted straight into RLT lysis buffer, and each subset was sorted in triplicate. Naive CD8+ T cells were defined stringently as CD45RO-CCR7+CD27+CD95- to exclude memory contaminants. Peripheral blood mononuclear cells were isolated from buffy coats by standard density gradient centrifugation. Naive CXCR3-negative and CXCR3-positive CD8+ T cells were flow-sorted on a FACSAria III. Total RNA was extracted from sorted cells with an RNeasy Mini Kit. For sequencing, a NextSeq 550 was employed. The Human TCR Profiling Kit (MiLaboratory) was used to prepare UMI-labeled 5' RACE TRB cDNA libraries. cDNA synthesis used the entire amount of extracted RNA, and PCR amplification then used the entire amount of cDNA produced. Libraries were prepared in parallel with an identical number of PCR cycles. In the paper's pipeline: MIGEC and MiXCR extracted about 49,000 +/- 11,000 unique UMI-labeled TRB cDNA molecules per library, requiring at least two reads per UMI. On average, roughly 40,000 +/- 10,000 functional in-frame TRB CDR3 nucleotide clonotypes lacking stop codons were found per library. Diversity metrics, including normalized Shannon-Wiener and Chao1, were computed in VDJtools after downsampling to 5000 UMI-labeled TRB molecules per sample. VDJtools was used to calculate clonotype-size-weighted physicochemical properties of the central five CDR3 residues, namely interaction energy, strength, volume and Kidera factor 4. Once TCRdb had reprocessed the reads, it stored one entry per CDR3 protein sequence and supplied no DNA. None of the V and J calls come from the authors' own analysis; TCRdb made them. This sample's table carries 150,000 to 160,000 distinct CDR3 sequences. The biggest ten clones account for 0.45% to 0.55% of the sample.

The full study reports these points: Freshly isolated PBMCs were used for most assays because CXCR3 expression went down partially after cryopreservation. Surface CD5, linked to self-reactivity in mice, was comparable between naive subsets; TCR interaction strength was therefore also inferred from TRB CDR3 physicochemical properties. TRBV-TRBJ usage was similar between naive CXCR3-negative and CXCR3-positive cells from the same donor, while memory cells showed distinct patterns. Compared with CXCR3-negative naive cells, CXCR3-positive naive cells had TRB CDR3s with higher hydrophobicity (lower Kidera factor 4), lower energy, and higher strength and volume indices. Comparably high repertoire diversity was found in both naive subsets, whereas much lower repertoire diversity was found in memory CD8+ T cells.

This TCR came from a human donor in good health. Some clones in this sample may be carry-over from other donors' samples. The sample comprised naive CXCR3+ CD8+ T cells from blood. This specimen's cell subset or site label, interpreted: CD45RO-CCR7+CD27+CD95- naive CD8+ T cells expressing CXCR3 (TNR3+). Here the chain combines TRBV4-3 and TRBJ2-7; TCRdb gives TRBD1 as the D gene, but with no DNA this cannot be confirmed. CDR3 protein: CASSQDWGGGTGLYEQYF.